The 4 T cell receptor beta chains below all came from one sample that was sequenced in a study of cytomegalovirus exposure and HLA in healthy donors. Produced via immunoSEQ multiplex PCR; TCRdb's table is partial and in-frame only. The sample includes approximately 170,000 clones, less than 85% seen only once; the top ten take approximately 15%. Input material: PBMCs. The receptors originated from a man aged 18-30 years in good health and CMV-seropositive.

The chain employs TRBV4-1 and TRBJ1-4; the D is unclear. Germline-derived CDR1 and CDR2 are MGHRA and YSYEKL. V lost 2 bases to trimming and J lost 4 bases, with 20 bases between them. The CDR3 loop spans 18 amino acids. The CDR3 sequence: CASSQWIQAIRRNEKLFF. The CDR3, as DNA: TGCGCCAGCAGCCAATGGATTCAGGCGATCCGCCGTAATGAAAAACTGTTTTTT.

The chain carries TRBV19 and TRBJ1-2; TRBD1 is a possible D gene (6 bases). The CDR3 spans 15 residues. CDR1 and CDR2 from the germline V gene are LNHDA and SQIVND (reference sequence). Trimming shortened V by 6 bases and J by 7 bases, and 21 bases separated the two germline ends. CDR3: CASSPLQGLPFGYTF. The CDR3 DNA reads TGTGCCAGTAGCCCTTTACAGGGCCTGCCTTTTGGCTACACCTTC.

As for this clone: Sequence at one end of the junction differs from germline and may be a read error. CDR3 protein: CASSLRRDSNF. In DNA form, the CDR3 reads TGTGCCAGCAGTTTACGGAGGGACTCTAACTTC. The rearrangement uses TRBV28 and TRBJ2-7; TRBD2 might be the D (6 bases). Germline CDR1 MDHEN, CDR2 SYDVKM. The CDR3 extends over 11 amino acids.

This clone is a singleton in its sample. The sample carries other DNA sequences with the same CDR3. The genes are TRBV5-1 and TRBJ2-1; 7 positions agree with TRBD2. Trimming removed 0 bases from V and 4 bases from J; junction bases left unmatched: 4. The CDR3 has 15 amino acids. Germline values: CDR1 SGHRS, CDR2 YFSETQ. The CDR3, as DNA: TGCGCCAGCAGCTTGGGCCTAGCGGAATACAATGAGCAGTTCTTC. Amino acids: CASSLGLAEYNEQFF.